This entry lists 21 T cell receptor beta chains sequenced from one sample in a study of T cell responses to AZD1222 COVID-19 vaccine. Method: immunoSEQ multiplex PCR; TCRdb's copy keeps in-frame clones and lacks some. The sample lists more than 90,000 clones; about nine tenths were seen once. The sequencing here drew on peripheral blood, taken on day 0 of AZD1222 vaccination. Receptor source: an adult in good health.

The J gene is TRBJ1-2, the V gene TRBV10-3, with D possibly matching TRBD1 (6 bases). Germline V gene lookup returns CDR1 ENHRY and CDR2 SYGVKD. The V end was cut by 3 bases, the J end by 2 bases, with 19 bases between. The CDR3 consists of 17 residues. The CDR3 spells CAISDGARGAVNYGYTF. CDR3 DNA sequence: TGTGCCATCAGTGATGGGGCGCGGGGGGCGGTCAACTATGGCTACACCTTC.

The chain has TRBV20-1 and TRBJ1-2; 7 bases map to TRBD1. J was trimmed by 2 bases and V by 3 bases; bases with no gene match: 9. Looked up from germline, CDR1 is DFQATT and CDR2 is SNEGSKA (reference sequence). The CDR3 spans 15 residues. CDR3 sequence (DNA): TGCAGTGCTAGTCCCCCGGGGGACAGAAACTATGGCTACACCTTC. It specifies CSASPPGDRNYGYTF.

In DNA, the CDR3 is TGCGCCAGCAGCCAGACGACAGTGGGCTATGGCTACACCTTC. As protein: CASSQTTVGYGYTF. The rearrangement uses TRBV4-1 and TRBJ1-2, with D possibly being TRBD1 (5 bases). Germline lookup yields CDR1 MGHRA and CDR2 YSYEKL. V lost 3 bases and J lost 4, with 12 bases in between. This CDR3 is 14 amino acids long.

The chain joins TRBV9 to TRBJ2-4, with D perhaps TRBD1 or TRBD2 (5 bases each). V lost 0 bases, J lost 6 bases, and 7 bases lay in between. CDR1 is SGDLS, CDR2 YYNGEE, per germline. The CDR3 extends over 13 amino acids. The CDR3 DNA reads TGTGCCAGCAGCGTAGCAGGGACAAACATTCAGTACTTC. Translation: CASSVAGTNIQYF. The variable domain in full, with the rest retrieved from reference TRBV9 and TRBJ2-4, is DSGVTQTPKHLITATGQRVTLRCSPRSGDLSVYWYQQSLDQGLQFLIQYYNGEERAKGNILERFSAQQFPDLHSELNLSSLELGDSALYFCASSVAGTNIQYFGAGTRLSVL.

V is TRBV27 and J is TRBJ1-3; D unresolved. The V end was cut by 4 bases, the J end by 2 bases, with 9 bases between. This CDR3 spans 14 amino acids. Germline V CDR1 and CDR2: MNHEY, SMNVEV (reference sequence). The DNA for the CDR3 is TGTGCCAGCAGTTACAAGGGTACTGGAAACACCATATATTTT. It translates to CASSYKGTGNTIYF.

This chain joins TRBV24-1 and TRBJ1-2; 10 nucleotides match TRBD1. Trimming cost V 3 bases and J 6 bases; bases outside gene matches: 6. This CDR3 region has 15 residues. Germline V gives CDR1 KGHDR, CDR2 SFDVKD. The CDR3 bases are TGTGCCACCAGTGATCTGACAGGGGGCCAGAATGGCTACACCTTC. As protein: CATSDLTGGQNGYTF.

The chain carries TRBV27 and TRBJ1-5; D is unresolved. The length of the CDR3 is 14 residues. Per the germline V gene, CDR1 is MNHEY and CDR2 is SMNVEV (reference sequence). Trimming shortened V by 0 bases and J by 1 base, and 4 bases separated the two germline ends. Here the CDR3 DNA reads TGTGCCAGCAGTTTATCGTGGAGCAATCAGCCCCAGCATTTT. This encodes CASSLSWSNQPQHF.

The J gene is TRBJ1-5, the V gene TRBV30; no firm D call. Germline V gene sequence: CDR1 GTSNPN, CDR2 SVGIG (reference sequence). The CDR3 has 13 amino acids. Deletions cut 2 bases from V and 0 bases from J, with 5 bases between. In DNA, the CDR3 is TGTGCCTGGAGTTGGGATAGCAATCAGCCCCAGCATTTT. Its translation is CAWSWDSNQPQHF.

V is TRBV11-2 and J is TRBJ1-6; no reliable D call. CDR1 and CDR2 from the germline V gene are SGHAT and FQNNGV. The CDR3 is 17 residues long. The V gene lost 2 bases and the J gene lost 8 bases, with 19 bases spanning the gap. The CDR3 is CASSLYSSRFGHSPLHF. The CDR3 nucleotides read TGTGCCAGCAGCTTATATAGCAGCAGATTCGGCCATTCACCCCTCCACTTT.

The rearrangement joins TRBV10-3 to TRBJ1-5; 7 positions agree with TRBD1. Trimming at V came to 2 bases and at J to 2 bases, leaving 6 bases not matched to a gene. The CDR3 has 16 residues. Germline V gene lookup returns CDR1 ENHRY and CDR2 SYGVKD. The CDR3 DNA sequence: TGTGCCATCAGTGAGGGGTACAGGGGCGGCAATCAGCCCCAGCATTTT. It specifies CAISEGYRGGNQPQHF.

The sample holds a few counts of this clone. The rearrangement joins TRBV5-6 to TRBJ1-2; 11 nucleotides line up with TRBD1. This CDR3 spans 15 amino acids. Trimming cost V 4 bases and J 4 bases; bases outside gene matches: 6. Germline V gene data show CDR1 as SGHDT and CDR2 as YYEEEE. The CDR3 region is CASSLGTGGSYGYTF. The CDR3 DNA reads TGTGCCAGCAGCCTAGGGACAGGGGGAAGCTATGGCTACACCTTC.

This clone showed up just a few times. The CDR3 reads CASSNRTRGYTF. Written as DNA, the CDR3 is TGCGCCAGCAGCAACAGAACGCGTGGCTACACCTTC. V usage is TRBV10-2 and J usage is TRBJ1-2; D gene unclear. The germline V and J ends were trimmed by 6 bases and 7 bases, with 12 bases remaining between them. CDR1 and CDR2 (germline): WSHSY, SAAADI. The CDR3 covers 12 residues.

The rearrangement joins TRBV6-5 to TRBJ2-1; D is uncertain. The CDR3 is 15 amino acids. Germline values: CDR1 MNHEY, CDR2 SVGAGI. V was pared by 5 bases and J by 0 bases, with 11 bases between. The CDR3 sequence is CASSPRLGSYNEQFF. CDR3 nucleotide sequence: TGTGCCAGCAGTCCACGACTCGGCTCCTACAATGAGCAGTTCTTC.

V is TRBV27 and J is TRBJ1-2, with TRBD1 identical over 9 bases. V lost 4 bases, J lost 4 bases, and 1 base stayed unmatched. The CDR3 is 13 residues long. Per the germline V gene, CDR1 is MNHEY and CDR2 is SMNVEV (reference sequence). CDR3 sequence: CASSWGQGYGYTF. DNA of the CDR3: TGTGCCAGCAGTTGGGGACAGGGCTATGGCTACACCTTC.

This chain links TRBV2 with TRBJ2-7; 7 bases are a match to TRBD1. Germline CDR1 SNHLY, CDR2 FYNNEI. This CDR3 contains 15 residues. J lost 6 bases, V lost 6 bases, and 14 bases had no gene match. The CDR3 is CASRIVGQFFGEQYF. The CDR3 DNA reads as TGTGCCAGCAGAATCGTGGGACAGTTCTTTGGCGAGCAGTACTTC. Full variable domain (remainder filled in from reference TRBV2 and TRBJ2-7): EPEVTQTPSHQVTQMGQEVILRCVPISNHLYFYWYRQILGQKVEFLVSFYNNEISEKSEIFDDQFSVERPDGSNFTLKIRSTKLEDSAMYFCASRIVGQFFGEQYFGPGTRLTVT.

The rearrangement links TRBV28 to TRBJ2-2, with 9 nucleotides matching TRBD2. The trim removed 3 bases at V and 3 bases at J, leaving 5 bases unmatched. CDR3 length equals 16 residues. Germline CDR1 is MDHEN and CDR2 is SYDVKM. The CDR3 nucleotides are TGTGCCAGCAGTTTGCGGGCGGGGGGGCACACCGGGGAGCTGTTTTTT. It encodes CASSLRAGGHTGELFF.

V is TRBV4-1 and J is TRBJ1-2; D not certain. V lost 4 bases and J lost 4, with 13 bases in between. CDR1 MGHRA and CDR2 YSYEKL come from the germline V gene. The CDR3 length is 14 residues. CDR3 residues: CASSPGRTLYGYTF. The CDR3 DNA follows: TGCGCCAGCAGCCCGGGCCGCACTCTCTATGGCTACACCTTC.

About this clone itself: Other DNA sequences in the same sample also yield this CDR3. The genes are TRBV4-2 and TRBJ2-1; no clear D. Trimming left V 0 bases short and J 3 bases short, with 0 bases between. Germline CDR1 and CDR2: LGHNA and YNFKEQ. The CDR3 has 12 amino acids. The DNA for the CDR3 is TGTGCCAGCAGCCAAGACTACAATGAGCAGTTCTTC. Its protein product is CASSQDYNEQFF.

The rearrangement uses TRBV6-5 and TRBJ2-1, with D possibly being TRBD1 (6 bases). This CDR3 contains 13 residues. CDR1 and CDR2 from the germline V gene are MNHEY and SVGAGI. V was shortened by 7 bases and J by 4 bases, with 11 bases between the two germline ends. The CDR3 region is CASKRQGYNEQFF. For the CDR3, the DNA is TGTGCCAGCAAGCGGCAGGGGTACAATGAGCAGTTCTTC.

The chain combines TRBV4-2 with TRBJ2-3; the D is unclear. The germline V gene has CDR1 LGHNA and CDR2 YNFKEQ. The V end lost 1 base, the J end lost 1 base, and 9 bases lay between the germline ends. CDR3 length equals 15 residues. CDR3: CASSQGQPGTDTQYF. For the CDR3, the DNA is TGTGCCAGCAGCCAAGGACAACCCGGCACAGATACGCAGTATTTT.

J is TRBJ2-1 and V is TRBV13; D possibly corresponds to TRBD1 (5 bases). This CDR3 is built from 16 residues. Germline CDR1 PRHDT, CDR2 FYEKMQ (reference sequence). V was pared by 0 bases and J by 5 bases, with 14 bases between. CDR3 protein: CASSLGIPTENNEQFF. The CDR3 nucleotides read TGTGCCAGCAGCTTAGGCATCCCGACAGAGAACAATGAGCAGTTCTTC. The full variable domain, in which reference TRBV13 and TRBJ2-1 provide the parts outside the CDR3, is AAGVIQSPRHLIKEKRETATLKCYPIPRHDTVYWYQQGPGQDPQFLISFYEKMQSDKGSIPDRFSAQQFSDYHSELNMSSLELGDSALYFCASSLGIPTENNEQFFGPGTRLTVL.